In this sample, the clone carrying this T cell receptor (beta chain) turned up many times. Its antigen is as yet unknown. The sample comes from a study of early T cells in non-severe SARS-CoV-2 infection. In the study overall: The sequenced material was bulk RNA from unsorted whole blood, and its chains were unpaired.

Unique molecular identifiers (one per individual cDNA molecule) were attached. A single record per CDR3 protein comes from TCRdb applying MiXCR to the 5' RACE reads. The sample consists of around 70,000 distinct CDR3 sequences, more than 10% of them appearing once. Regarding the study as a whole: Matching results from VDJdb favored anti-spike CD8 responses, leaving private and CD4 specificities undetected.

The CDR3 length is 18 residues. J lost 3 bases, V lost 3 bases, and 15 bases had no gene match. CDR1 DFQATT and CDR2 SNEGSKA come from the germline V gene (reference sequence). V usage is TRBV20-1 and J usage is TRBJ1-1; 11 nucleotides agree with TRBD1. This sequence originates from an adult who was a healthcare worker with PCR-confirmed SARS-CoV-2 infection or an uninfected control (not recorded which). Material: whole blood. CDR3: CSARAKDRGRTEDTEAFF. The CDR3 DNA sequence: TGCAGTGCTAGGGCTAAGGACAGGGGGCGTACGGAGGACACTGAAGCTTTCTTT.